This entry lists 16 T cell receptor beta chains sequenced from one sample in a study of T cell clonotyping in hematopoietic cell transplantation. TCRdb's table, derived via immunoSEQ multiplex PCR, lists solely in-frame clones and lacks some. Of some 13,000 clones in the sample, 75% to 95% are singletons; the top ten hold over 1%. The sample was peripheral blood mononuclear cells. These receptors were obtained from a man aged 30 to 45 in good health. Some clones in this sample may be carry-over from other donors' samples.

J is TRBJ2-1 and V is TRBV6-1; weak D call: TRBD2 (5 bases). V was trimmed by 7 bases and J by 5 bases, leaving 18 bases between them. This CDR3 spans 15 amino acids. The V gene's germline CDR1 is MNHNS and CDR2 SASEGT. CDR3 residues: CASTAWGSDDNEQFF. The DNA for the CDR3 is TGTGCCAGCACCGCTTGGGGTAGCGACGACAATGAGCAGTTCTTC.

Of note for this clone: Mismatch with germline at one junction end may stem from a read error. The chain joins TRBV7-8 to TRBJ2-7, with D hard to call. Germline V lookup: CDR1 SGHVS, CDR2 FQNEAQ. CDR3 length equals 13 residues. CDR3 sequence: CASSLDPGGEQYF. In DNA, the CDR3 is TGTGCCAGCAGTTTAGACCCAGGCGGCGAGCAGTACTTC.

This CDR3 is CASSDHSGPNEKLFF. The CDR3 DNA reads TGTGCCAGCAGTGACCACAGCGGACCGAATGAAAAACTGTTTTTT. V usage is TRBV27 and J usage is TRBJ1-4; no firm D call. This CDR3 is 15 amino acids long. The V gene's germline CDR1 is MNHEY and CDR2 SMNVEV (reference sequence). V was shortened by 5 bases and J by 5 bases, with 15 bases between the two germline ends.

In the case of this clone: At one boundary the junction diverges from the germline segment, which might be a read error. This chain joins TRBV7-7 and TRBJ2-1; D is possibly TRBD2 (6 bases). The V gene's germline CDR1 is SSHAT and CDR2 FNYEAQ (reference sequence). This CDR3 is built from 11 residues. The CDR3 nucleotides read TGTGCTAGCAGCGCCGGGGGAGAGCAGTTCTTC. Its translation: CASSAGGEQFF. Full variable domain (rest looked up from reference TRBV7-7 and TRBJ2-1): GAGVSQSPRYKVTKRGQDVTLRCDPISSHATLYWYQQALGQGPEFLTYFNYEAQPDKSGLPSDRFSAERPEGSISTLTIQRTEQRDSAMYRCASSAGGEQFFGPGTRLTVL.

The rearrangement links TRBV2 to TRBJ2-3, with TRBD1 identical over 11 bases. V trimming: 6 bases; J trimming: 3 bases; junction bases outside the gene matches: 5. The CDR3 contains 15 residues. CDR1 and CDR2 (germline): SNHLY, FYNNEI. CDR3 sequence reads: CASSPGQGVTDTQYF. In nucleotides, the CDR3 is TGTGCCAGCAGCCCGGGACAGGGGGTAACAGATACGCAGTATTTT.

The gene calls are TRBV15 and TRBJ2-1; D is perhaps TRBD1 or TRBD2 (5 bases each). The CDR3 length is 16 residues. V dropped 3 bases and J dropped 9 bases, with 21 bases sitting between them. From germline, CDR1 is LNHNV and CDR2 YYDKDF (reference sequence). This CDR3 reads CATSRDTGTPRSEQFF. In DNA, the CDR3 is TGTGCCACCAGCAGGGATACCGGGACCCCGAGAAGTGAGCAGTTCTTC.

This chain uses TRBV27 with TRBJ2-7, with D possibly being TRBD1 or TRBD2 (5 bases each). The CDR3 length is 16 residues. Germline V gene sequence: CDR1 MNHEY, CDR2 SMNVEV (reference sequence). The V and J ends lost 5 bases and 4 bases respectively, with 21 bases between them. CDR3 in DNA: TGTGCCAGCAGTCCCCCCGCGGCAGGGACGAGGTACGAGCAGTACTTC. It yields the protein CASSPPAAGTRYEQYF.

This sequence joins TRBV25-1 and TRBJ2-7; D is uncertain. V lost 2 bases to trimming and J lost 5 bases, with 13 bases between them. Germline V gene sequence: CDR1 MGHDK, CDR2 SYGVNS. The CDR3 extends over 14 amino acids. The CDR3 DNA reads as TGTGCCAGCAGTGAAGCGCAGCGCAGCCACGAGCAGTACTTC. Amino acid sequence: CASSEAQRSHEQYF.

The chain recombines TRBV16 with TRBJ2-7; 8 bases line up with TRBD2. Trimming at V came to 0 bases and at J to 3 bases, leaving 13 bases not matched to a gene. Germline loops: CDR1 KGHSY, CDR2 FQNENV. This CDR3 spans 18 amino acids. CDR3 sequence: CASSQSVGLLAASYEQYF. CDR3 DNA: TGTGCCAGCAGCCAATCCGTTGGGCTACTAGCGGCCAGCTACGAGCAGTACTTC. The full variable domain, with the rest looked up from reference TRBV16 and TRBJ2-7, is GEEVAQTPKHLVRGEGQKAKLYCAPIKGHSYVFWYQQVLKNEFKFLISFQNENVFDETGMPKERFSAKCLPNSPCSLEIQATKLEDSAVYFCASSQSVGLLAASYEQYFGPGTRLTVT.

In this sample, this clone turned up once. The V gene is TRBV4-3, the J gene TRBJ2-5, with D maybe TRBD1 (6 bases). This CDR3 has 14 residues. From germline, CDR1 is LGHNA and CDR2 YSLEER. Trimming stripped 6 bases from V and 5 bases from J, with 16 bases between. Here the CDR3 reads CASRITAGDETQYF. The CDR3 DNA reads TGCGCCAGCAGGATTACGGCAGGGGACGAGACCCAGTACTTC.

The chain is built from TRBV2 and TRBJ1-1; TRBD1 matches 7 bases. There are 13 residues in the CDR3. Germline CDR1 and CDR2: SNHLY and FYNNEI. The V and J ends lost 4 bases and 3 bases, in that order; junction bases with no gene match: 2. CDR3 sequence (DNA): TGTGCCAGCAGTGGGGGACAGTACACTGAAGCTTTCTTT. Residues: CASSGGQYTEAFF.

The chain uses TRBV11-2 and TRBJ1-2; 12 bases map to TRBD1. The CDR3 is 17 residues long. Trimming removed 1 base from V and 8 bases from J; junction bases left unmatched: 11. The germline V gene has CDR1 SGHAT and CDR2 FQNNGV. The CDR3 loop reads CASSLGKGDRGLRGYTF. CDR3 in DNA: TGTGCCAGCAGCTTAGGGAAAGGGGACAGGGGGCTGCGAGGCTACACCTTC.

This clone was recorded only once. The CDR3 spells CASSARDGELGNTIYF. The CDR3 nucleotides are TGTGCCAGCAGCGCCCGAGACGGTGAACTTGGAAACACCATATATTTT. The chain has TRBV7-8 and TRBJ1-3, with D unclear. V dropped 5 bases and J dropped 3 bases, with 17 bases sitting between them. This CDR3 is built from 16 residues. CDR1 and CDR2 (germline): SGHVS, FQNEAQ. The full variable domain, with the rest looked up from reference TRBV7-8 and TRBJ1-3, is GAGVSQSPRYKVAKRGQDVALRCDPISGHVSLFWYQQALGQGPEFLTYFQNEAQLDKSGLPSDRFFAERPEGSVSTLKIQRTQQEDSAVYLCASSARDGELGNTIYFGEGSWLTVV.

The chain has TRBV10-3 and TRBJ1-5, with a weak D call TRBD1 (5 bases). With 3 bases removed from V and 2 bases from J, the gap between germline ends came to 11 bases. From germline, CDR1 is ENHRY and CDR2 SYGVKD. This CDR3 comprises 15 residues. CDR3 DNA: TGTGCCATCAGTGAAGGCCAGGGCGGCAATCAGCCCCAGCATTTT. Protein sequence: CAISEGQGGNQPQHF.

The rearrangement uses TRBV28 and TRBJ2-3; unclear D gene. CDR3 length: 13 residues. Germline CDR1 is MDHEN and CDR2 is SYDVKM. Trimming left V 2 bases short and J 2 bases short, with 5 bases between. The CDR3 spells CASSLTITDTQYF. The CDR3 DNA follows: TGTGCCAGCAGTTTAACCATCACAGATACGCAGTATTTT.

DNA of the CDR3: TGTGCCAGTAGTAGTGGATTCACAGGGGCGGGATCACCCCTCCACTTT. The encoded protein is CASSSGFTGAGSPLHF. This chain connects TRBV19 to TRBJ1-6, with 7 bases that match TRBD1. Looked up from germline, CDR1 is LNHDA and CDR2 is SQIVND (reference sequence). The CDR3 contains 16 residues. With 4 bases clipped from V and 10 bases from J, the junction kept 13 bases outside the gene matches.